Presented here are 16 T cell receptor beta chains from one specimen sequenced in a study of low-dose radiotherapy and immunotherapy resistance in tumors. First-strand cDNA relied on TRAV- and TRBV-specific primers spanning alpha and beta chains. TCRs were put through 20 to 25 PCR cycles of amplification with Phusion. A constant-region primer and the V-primer adapter served as the primer pair. Using its own MiXCR run on the reads, TCRdb lists one record per CDR3 protein. This table has around 33,000 distinct CDR3 sequences, about 49% appearing once. Time point in this sample: after trial treatment. Documented treatment: LDRT plus nivolumab, ipilimumab, low-dose cyclophosphamide and aspirin (RACIN trial). The source material was PBMCs, sampled after low-dose radiotherapy plus immunotherapy. These receptors were obtained from a male donor with gallbladder cancer.

The chain links TRBV7-2 to TRBJ1-5; D unclear. Germline V gene lookup returns CDR1 SGHTA and CDR2 FQGNSA. The CDR3 runs to 12 residues. Trimming removed 5 bases at V and 9 bases at J, with 11 bases between. CDR3 loop: CASSEAARPQHF. The CDR3 region has the DNA TGTGCCAGCAGCGAGGCCGCGAGGCCCCAGCATTTT.

This clonotype was found many times. CDR3 nucleotides: TGCAGCGTTGCCAGCGGAGGGGGAACCTACGAGCAGTACTTC. Its translation is CSVASGGGTYEQYF. This sequence joins TRBV29-1 and TRBJ2-7, with D perhaps being TRBD1 or TRBD2 (6 bases each). The germline V gene encodes CDR1 SQVTM and CDR2 ANQGSEA. V dropped 4 bases and J dropped 2 bases, with 15 bases sitting between them. The CDR3 sequence is 14 residues long.

Turning to this clonotype: A read error may be the cause here, since a much bigger clone is one base away. This chain connects TRBV6-2 or TRBV6-3 to TRBJ2-1; 7 positions agree with TRBD1. The V gene end was trimmed by 6 bases and the J gene end by 5 bases; junction bases not matched to a gene: 1. The CDR3 length is 12 residues. Germline CDR1 and CDR2: MNHEY and SVGEGT. The CDR3 region is CASRQGNNEQFF. In DNA form, the CDR3 reads TGTGCCAGCAGACAGGGGAACAATGAGCAGTTCTTC.

The chain couples TRBV12-3 or TRBV12-4 to TRBJ2-5; TRBD1 aligns across 7 bases. The CDR3 has 15 residues. V lost 8 bases to trimming and J lost 0 bases; unmatched junction nucleotides: 9. The CDR3 reads CASGIYGTDQETQYF. CDR3 sequence (DNA): TGTGCCAGCGGAATCTACGGGACAGACCAAGAGACCCAGTACTTC.

Details on this clonotype: A far more abundant clone sits one base away, making this likely a read error. This sequence joins TRBV20-1 and TRBJ2-1; the match to TRBD2 covers 7 bases. The ends lost 1 base at V and 10 bases at J; junction bases unmatched: 13. The CDR3 consists of 15 residues. Germline-derived CDR1 and CDR2 are DFQATT and SNEGSKA (reference sequence). The CDR3 DNA sequence: TGCAGTGCTAGAGCTCCACGGGAGGTGTACTACGAGCAGTTCTTC. Encoded protein: CSARAPREVYYEQFF.

The rearrangement links TRBV28 to TRBJ2-1; the D gene is possibly TRBD1 (5 bases). Germline V gene lookup returns CDR1 MDHEN and CDR2 SYDVKM. V lost 6 bases and J lost 9, with 12 bases in between. The CDR3 consists of 12 residues. The CDR3, as DNA: TGTGCCAGCAGCCGCCCCCAGGGTGAGCAGTTCTTC. Its protein is CASSRPQGEQFF.

This clonotype is medium-sized (0.01 to 0.1%). The rearrangement links TRBV28 to TRBJ1-4; TRBD1 is a possible D gene (5 bases). Per germline, CDR1 MDHEN and CDR2 SYDVKM. The CDR3 runs 13 residues. Trimming cost V 10 bases and J 8 bases, with 17 bases left between them. CDR3 protein: CATGGAEVEKLFF. The DNA for the CDR3 is TGTGCCACCGGTGGGGCGGAGGTCGAAAAACTGTTTTTT.

The chain combines TRBV18 with TRBJ2-7; maybe TRBD2 (6 bases). Trimming took off 6 bases at V and 6 bases at J, with 18 bases between the two ends. The CDR3 sequence is 14 residues long. Germline-derived CDR1 and CDR2 are KGHSH and LQKENI. The CDR3 is CASSQTGGAGEQYF. The CDR3, as DNA: TGTGCCAGCTCGCAAACGGGCGGGGCAGGCGAGCAGTACTTC. The whole variable domain, remainder taken from reference TRBV18 and TRBJ2-7, is NAGVMQNPRHLVRRRGQEARLRCSPMKGHSHVYWYRQLPEEGLKFMVYLQKENIIDESGMPKERFSAEFPKEGPSILRIQQVVRGDSAAYFCASSQTGGAGEQYFGPGTRLTVT.

CDR3 DNA sequence: TGTGCCAGCAGCTTAAGCAGGGATAATTCACCCCTCCACTTT. It encodes CASSLSRDNSPLHF. The J gene is TRBJ1-6, the V gene TRBV7-2, with a weak D call TRBD1 (5 bases). Trimming took 2 bases from V and 5 from J, leaving 7 bases between them. The CDR3 runs to 14 residues. The germline CDR1 and CDR2 sequences are SGHTA and FQGNSA. Using reference TRBV7-2 and TRBJ1-6 for the parts outside the CDR3, the full variable domain is GAGVSQSPSNKVTEKGKDVELRCDPISGHTALYWYRQSLGQGLEFLIYFQGNSAPDKSGLPSDRFSAERTGGSVSTLTIQRTQQEDSAVYLCASSLSRDNSPLHFGNGTRLTVT.

This clonotype has only a few counts. The chain carries TRBV10-3 and TRBJ2-5, with 7 bases fitting TRBD1. Germline assignment: CDR1 ENHRY and CDR2 SYGVKD. The CDR3 extends over 14 amino acids. After removal of 5 bases from V and 5 bases from J, the junction contained 8 bases not matched to a gene. The CDR3 sequence: CAISRNRGRETQYF. The DNA of the CDR3 is TGTGCCATCAGTCGAAACAGGGGACGGGAGACCCAGTACTTC.

As regards this clonotype: Given a far larger clone just one base away, this is likely a sequencing read error. CDR3 bases: TGTGCCAGCAGTGAGCTGGGAGCTGAAGCTTTCTTT. This codes for CASSELGAEAFF. The chain is built from TRBV6-2 or TRBV6-3 and TRBJ1-1; the D is unclear. CDR1 MNHEY and CDR2 SVGEGT come from the germline V gene. V gave up 5 bases and J gave up 6 bases, with 10 bases separating them. The CDR3 has 12 amino acids.

This chain uses TRBV9 with TRBJ1-1; tentatively, D is TRBD1 (5 bases). The CDR3 sequence is 15 residues long. Trimming took 4 bases from V and 4 from J, leaving 17 bases between them. The germline gives CDR1 SGDLS, CDR2 YYNGEE. As DNA, the CDR3 is TGTGCCAGCAGCACTAGCTGGGGGGGGATCACTGAAGCTTTCTTT. Residues: CASSTSWGGITEAFF.

This clonotype was picked up a small number of times. The chain combines TRBV5-4 with TRBJ2-5, with D perhaps TRBD1 (6 bases). Per germline, CDR1 SGHNT and CDR2 YYREEE (reference sequence). The V and J ends lost 3 bases and 4 bases respectively, with 13 bases between them. This CDR3 spans 14 amino acids. For the CDR3, the DNA is TGTGCCAGCAGCTCGAGACAGGTCGGAGAGACCCAGTACTTC. It encodes CASSSRQVGETQYF.

This clonotype was detected only a few times. Given a far larger clone just one base away, this is likely a sequencing read error. The chain combines TRBV29-1 with TRBJ2-1; TRBD2 might be the D (6 bases). V was pared by 5 bases and J by 10 bases, with 21 bases between. Germline CDR1 is SQVTM and CDR2 is ANQGSEA. The CDR3 contains 14 residues. CDR3: CSVRLRDLSYEQFF. For the CDR3, the DNA is TGCAGCGTTCGCTTGCGGGATCTCTCCTACGAGCAGTTCTTC.

By sample share, this clonotype is medium-sized. This sequence joins TRBV28 and TRBJ1-2; TRBD1 agrees at 10 bases. Germline assignment: CDR1 MDHEN and CDR2 SYDVKM. The ends lost 5 bases at V and 4 bases at J; junction bases unmatched: 4. CDR3 length: 14 amino acids. CDR3 nucleotide sequence: TGTGCCAGCAGTATGACAGGGGGCGGCTATGGCTACACCTTC. It yields the protein CASSMTGGGYGYTF.

By its share, this clonotype is medium-sized. The chain links TRBV9 to TRBJ2-1; 11 bases line up with TRBD2. This CDR3 has 14 amino acids. Germline V gene data show CDR1 as SGDLS and CDR2 as YYNGEE. V shed 0 bases and J 15 bases; nucleotides not matched to a gene: 8. In DNA form, the CDR3 reads TGTGCCAGCAGCGTAGGGTTAGCGGGGGGGCCGCGGTTCTTC. This translates into CASSVGLAGGPRFF.